The rows below give T cell receptor beta chains drawn from one sample of a study of blood T cell repertoires in COVID-19. The table came from immunoSEQ multiplex PCR; TCRdb's copy has only in-frame clones and leaves some out. The profile shows 120,000 or so clones, about 81% of them singletons. Material for sequencing was peripheral blood. These receptors were obtained from a woman in her fifties or sixties with acute or convalescent COVID-19. Each CDR3 is given with its conserved first and last residue. The D gene is left open where the match is weak. Where a row states a size, it is once, few, many or the class of an expanded clone; other rows omit it.

CDR3 protein,CDR3 DNA,clone size,D gene,J gene,V gene
CASSEDWQTNYGYTF,TGTGCCAGCAGTGAAGATTGGCAGACTAACTATGGCTACACCTTC,NA,NA,TRBJ1-2,TRBV2
CASSPRGPTEAFF,TGTGCCAGCAGCCCACGAGGCCCCACTGAAGCTTTCTTT,NA,NA,TRBJ1-1,TRBV7-9
CASSSHRTPTDTQYF,TGTGCCAGCAGCTCACATAGGACACCCACAGATACGCAGTATTTT,NA,NA,TRBJ2-3,TRBV7-6
CASSEWGDGYTF,TGTGCCAGCAGTGAGTGGGGAGACGGCTACACCTTC,NA,NA,TRBJ1-2,TRBV6-1
CASSTLQYSNQPQHF,TGTGCCAGTAGTACGTTGCAGTATAGCAATCAGCCCCAGCATTTT,NA,NA,TRBJ1-5,TRBV19
CASSLNRGGNTEAFF,TGCGCCAGCAGCCTTAACAGGGGTGGGAACACTGAAGCTTTCTTT,NA,TRBD1,TRBJ1-1,TRBV5-1
CASSSPGNYGYTF,TGTGCCAGCAGCTCGCCGGGAAACTATGGCTACACCTTC,once,NA,TRBJ1-2,TRBV7-9
CASSKTGWGGYTF,TGTGCCAGCAGTAAAACAGGGTGGGGTGGCTACACCTTC,NA,NA,TRBJ1-2,TRBV6-5
CASSFGARNQPQHF,TGTGCCAGCAGCTTCGGTGCCCGCAATCAGCCCCAGCATTTT,few,NA,TRBJ1-5,TRBV7-8
CAWGQGANQPQHF,TGTGCCTGGGGACAGGGCGCCAATCAGCCCCAGCATTTT,NA,TRBD1,TRBJ1-5,TRBV30
CASSQELYGYNEQFF,TGCGCCAGCAGCCAAGAATTGTACGGCTACAATGAGCAGTTCTTC,NA,NA,TRBJ2-1,TRBV4-1